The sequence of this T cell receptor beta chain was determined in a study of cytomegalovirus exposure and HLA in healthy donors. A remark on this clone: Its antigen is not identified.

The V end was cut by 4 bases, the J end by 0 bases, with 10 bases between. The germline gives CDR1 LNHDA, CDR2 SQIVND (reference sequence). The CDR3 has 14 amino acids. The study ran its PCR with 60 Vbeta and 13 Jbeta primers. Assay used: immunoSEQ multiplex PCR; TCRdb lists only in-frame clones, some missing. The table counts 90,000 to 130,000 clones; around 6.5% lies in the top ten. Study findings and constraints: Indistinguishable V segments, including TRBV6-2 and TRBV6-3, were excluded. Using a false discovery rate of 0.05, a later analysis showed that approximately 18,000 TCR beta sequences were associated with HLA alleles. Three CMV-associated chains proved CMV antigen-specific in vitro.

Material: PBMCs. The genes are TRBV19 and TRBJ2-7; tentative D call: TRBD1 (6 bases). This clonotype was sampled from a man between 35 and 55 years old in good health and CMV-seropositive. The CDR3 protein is CASSKTGASYEQYF. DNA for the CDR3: TGTGCCAGTAGTAAGACAGGCGCCTCCTACGAGCAGTACTTC.